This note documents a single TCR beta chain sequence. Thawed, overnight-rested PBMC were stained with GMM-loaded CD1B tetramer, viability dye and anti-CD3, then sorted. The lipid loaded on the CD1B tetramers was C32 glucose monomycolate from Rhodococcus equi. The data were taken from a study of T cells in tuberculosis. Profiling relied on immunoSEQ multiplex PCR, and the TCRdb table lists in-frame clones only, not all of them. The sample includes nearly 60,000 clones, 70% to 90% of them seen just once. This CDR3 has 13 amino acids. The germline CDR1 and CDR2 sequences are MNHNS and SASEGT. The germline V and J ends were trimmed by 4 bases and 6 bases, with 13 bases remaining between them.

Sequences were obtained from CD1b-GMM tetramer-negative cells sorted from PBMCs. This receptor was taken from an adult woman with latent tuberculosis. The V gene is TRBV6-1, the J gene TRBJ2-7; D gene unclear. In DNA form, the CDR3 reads TGTGCCAGCAGTGCCTCCGACTCGTTCGAGCAGTACTTC. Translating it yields CASSASDSFEQYF.